The 21 T cell receptor beta chains given below trace back to one sample, sequenced in a study of T cell responses to AZD1222 COVID-19 vaccine. The method was immunoSEQ multiplex PCR; TCRdb's version includes in-frame clones alone and lacks a portion of them. There are 100,000 to 150,000 clones in the sample; 88% occur only once, and about 5.6% lies in the top ten. The specimen was peripheral blood, collected on day 0 of AZD1222 vaccination. These TCRs come from an adult in good health.

The chain joins TRBV18 to TRBJ2-5; D remains unclear. From germline, CDR1 is KGHSH and CDR2 LQKENI. V shed 5 bases and J shed 4 bases, with 17 bases lying between them. The CDR3 sequence is 15 residues long. The CDR3 nucleotides read TGTGCCAGCTCAGATACCCGGGCCCGCAGAGAGACCCAGTACTTC. Its protein product is CASSDTRARRETQYF.

This clone occurred once. V and J are TRBV24-1 and TRBJ2-1, with a possible D match to TRBD2 (5 bases). Between the trimmed V and J ends, which lost 6 bases and 1 base, there was a span of 9 bases. CDR1 KGHDR and CDR2 SFDVKD come from the germline V gene. The CDR3 length is 14 residues. Here the CDR3 reads CATSKEGSYNEQFF. The CDR3 DNA reads TGTGCCACCAGTAAAGAGGGATCCTACAATGAGCAGTTCTTC.

The chain uses TRBV6-5 and TRBJ1-1, with 7 bases identical to TRBD1. Germline V gives CDR1 MNHEY, CDR2 SVGAGI. The CDR3 loop spans 13 amino acids. J was trimmed by 1 base and V by 4 bases; bases with no gene match: 0. CDR3 residues: CASSWTGNTEAFF. DNA of the CDR3: TGTGCCAGCAGTTGGACAGGGAACACTGAAGCTTTCTTT.

This clone occurred once. The V and J genes are TRBV23-1 and TRBJ1-5; no reliable D call. TRBV23-1 is an ORF for which the function is uncertain. The CDR3 covers 16 residues. Trimming cost V 3 bases and J 0 bases, with 12 bases left between them. The CDR3 is CASSHARSVSNQPQHF. CDR3 DNA: TGCGCCAGCAGTCACGCGCGGAGTGTTAGCAATCAGCCCCAGCATTTT.

The chain carries TRBV6-5 and TRBJ1-1; D is possibly TRBD1 (5 bases). Germline CDR1 is MNHEY and CDR2 is SVGAGI. The CDR3 is 14 amino acids. The ends were cut back, 6 bases at V and 1 base at J, with 12 bases in the middle. Written as DNA, the CDR3 is TGTGCCAGCAGAAGACAGCCAGGGAACACTGAAGCTTTCTTT. Protein sequence: CASRRQPGNTEAFF.

The CDR3 DNA reads as TGTGCCAGCAGCGCCCGGGACTCACGCGATGAGCAGTTCTTC. Protein product: CASSARDSRDEQFF. V usage is TRBV7-3 and J usage is TRBJ2-1; tentative D call: TRBD2 (6 bases). The CDR3 contains 14 residues. CDR1 and CDR2 from the germline V gene are SGHTA and FQGTGA. Trimming removed 5 bases at V and 8 bases at J, with 16 bases between. Complete variable domain (other parts from reference TRBV7-3 and TRBJ2-1): GAGVSQTPSNKVTEKGKYVELRCDPISGHTALYWYRQSLGQGPEFLIYFQGTGAADDSGLPNDRFFAVRPEGSVSTLKIQRTERGDSAVYLCASSARDSRDEQFFGPGTRLTVL.

V usage is TRBV2 and J usage is TRBJ1-1; possibly TRBD1 for D (5 bases). V gave up 7 bases and J gave up 8 bases, with 8 bases separating them. The CDR3 totals 10 residues. Germline CDR1 SNHLY, CDR2 FYNNEI. This CDR3 is CASTGQEAFF. In DNA form, the CDR3 reads TGTGCCAGCACGGGGCAGGAAGCTTTCTTT.

The chain couples TRBV19 to TRBJ1-6; D unclear. CDR1 and CDR2 (germline): LNHDA, SQIVND (reference sequence). The CDR3 is made up of 14 amino acids. The V end lost 5 bases, the J end lost 9 bases, and 14 bases lay between the germline ends. The CDR3 loop reads CASSPQVSGSPLHF. DNA for the CDR3: TGTGCCAGTAGTCCCCAGGTATCCGGTTCACCCCTCCACTTT.

This clone was observed a handful of times. The gene calls are TRBV7-2 and TRBJ2-7; the D is unclear. The V gene's germline CDR1 is SGHTA and CDR2 FQGNSA. The CDR3 sequence is 14 residues long. Trimming removed 5 bases at V and 3 bases at J, with 14 bases between. In DNA, the CDR3 is TGTGCCAGCAGCAAGAGCAATGCCGACTACGAGCAGTACTTC. Protein sequence: CASSKSNADYEQYF.

V usage is TRBV6-5 and J usage is TRBJ2-7, with 8 bases fitting TRBD2. V was clipped by 0 bases and J by 5 bases; unmatched bases: 9. CDR3 length equals 16 residues. Germline CDR1 is MNHEY and CDR2 is SVGAGI. CDR3 nucleotide sequence: TGTGCCAGCAGTTACTCTAGGGTAGCGGGAAGAGACGAGCAGTACTTC. This translates into CASSYSRVAGRDEQYF.

This chain links TRBV10-3 with TRBJ2-3; weak D call: TRBD1 (5 bases). Germline V lookup: CDR1 ENHRY, CDR2 SYGVKD. This CDR3 has 12 residues. The CDR3 DNA sequence: TGTGCTGTTTCAGGGAGCACAGATACGCAGTATTTT. It specifies CAVSGSTDTQYF.

This clone was counted a few times. This chain links TRBV5-1 with TRBJ2-3; D possibly uses TRBD1 or TRBD2 (6 bases each). The V and J ends lost 5 bases and 0 bases respectively, with 10 bases between them. There are 14 residues in the CDR3. Germline lookup yields CDR1 SGHRS and CDR2 YFSETQ. CDR3 DNA sequence: TGCGCCAGCAGGCAGGGGACTAGCACAGATACGCAGTATTTT. It translates to CASRQGTSTDTQYF.

The chain is built from TRBV18 and TRBJ1-5, with 9 bases matching TRBD1. The CDR3 covers 17 residues. The J segment lost 0 bases and the V segment lost 4 bases, leaving 7 bases of the junction unmatched. Germline V gene data show CDR1 as KGHSH and CDR2 as LQKENI. CDR3 DNA sequence: TGTGCCAGCTCACTCCGACAGGGGGTCAATAGCAATCAGCCCCAGCATTTT. Its protein product is CASSLRQGVNSNQPQHF.

This chain joins TRBV2 and TRBJ1-1; TRBD1 matches 7 bases. Germline loops: CDR1 SNHLY, CDR2 FYNNEI. V lost 6 bases, J lost 6 bases, and 10 bases stayed unmatched. The CDR3 covers 14 residues. The CDR3 is CASRGQVSYAEAFF. The CDR3 region has the DNA TGTGCCAGCAGAGGACAGGTTTCGTACGCTGAAGCTTTCTTT.

The chain links TRBV15 to TRBJ2-5; 16 bases fit TRBD2. Germline loops: CDR1 LNHNV, CDR2 YYDKDF (reference sequence). The CDR3 runs to 19 residues. V shed 0 bases and J 3 bases; nucleotides not matched to a gene: 7. The DNA for the CDR3 is TGTGCCACCAGCAGAGATCCCACCGGGACTAGCGGGAGGGAAGAGACCCAGTACTTC. Its protein is CATSRDPTGTSGREETQYF.

The J gene is TRBJ2-4, the V gene TRBV4-2, with 9 bases that match TRBD2. The germline gives CDR1 LGHNA, CDR2 YNFKEQ. The CDR3 is made up of 16 amino acids. With 0 bases clipped from V and 7 bases from J, the junction kept 7 bases outside the gene matches. DNA for the CDR3: TGTGCCAGCAGCCAAGATGGGGCGGGGGGGCCGAACATTCAGTACTTC. Translated: CASSQDGAGGPNIQYF.

This sequence joins TRBV4-3 and TRBJ2-3; a weak D match, TRBD2 (5 bases). Germline lookup yields CDR1 LGHNA and CDR2 YSLEER. The CDR3 is 16 amino acids. Trimming shortened V by 0 bases and J by 1 base, and 11 bases separated the two germline ends. CDR3 sequence (DNA): TGCGCCAGCAGCCAAGATTTCCGGGGAGGCACAGATACGCAGTATTTT. This gives the protein CASSQDFRGGTDTQYF.

The chain uses TRBV10-3 and TRBJ1-6; D unresolved. The CDR3 has 12 residues. The germline V and J ends were trimmed by 0 bases and 18 bases, with 12 bases remaining between them. CDR1 is ENHRY, CDR2 SYGVKD, per germline. DNA of the CDR3: TGTGCCATCAGTGAGTCAGAGACGGAACCCCACTTT. It codes for CAISESETEPHF.

This sequence joins TRBV21-1 and TRBJ1-1. TRBV21-1 is a listed pseudogene. The CDR3 has 13 residues. The CDR3 protein is CAGESGANTEAFF. The CDR3 DNA sequence: TGTGCCGGAGAATCGGGCGCGAACACTGAAGCTTTCTTT.

This chain links TRBV6-5 with TRBJ2-1, with 7 bases aligning to TRBD1. The CDR3 has 14 residues. V gave up 5 bases and J gave up 5 bases; unmatched junction bases: 6. CDR1 MNHEY and CDR2 SVGAGI come from the germline V gene. The CDR3 loop reads CASSTPRGHNEQFF. The CDR3 nucleotides read TGTGCCAGCAGTACCCCTAGGGGGCACAATGAGCAGTTCTTC.

The chain employs TRBV6-5 and TRBJ1-5; TRBD1 might be the D (5 bases). The germline V gene has CDR1 MNHEY and CDR2 SVGAGI. V was trimmed by 6 bases and J by 4 bases, leaving 16 bases between them. The CDR3 contains 15 residues. For the CDR3, the DNA is TGTGCCAGCAGGTTAAGGGCAGGGCCGAATCAGCCCCAGCATTTT. This sequence encodes CASRLRAGPNQPQHF.